The clone carrying this T cell receptor beta chain was counted only a few times. This entry comes from a study of blood T cells in healthy people across ages. This CDR3 contains 14 residues. The junction had 12 bases not matched to a gene; V was cut back by 5 bases and J by 7 bases. Germline V lookup: CDR1 SQVTM, CDR2 ANQGSEA. Alongside a J-beta primer mix, a sample-barcoded 5' primer served in a second PCR lasting roughly 7 to 12 cycles. MiXCR was run by TCRdb on the 5' RACE reads, yielding one entry per CDR3 protein. The sample has hundreds of thousands of distinct CDR3 sequences; approximately 44% are singletons.

The source of this sequence is a man in his 60s in good health. The J gene is TRBJ2-3, the V gene TRBV29-1, with TRBD2 identical over 7 bases. Material: blood. CDR3 loop: CSVTSALADYTQYF. CDR3 nucleotides: TGCAGCGTTACTTCCGCCCTAGCGGATTATACGCAGTATTTT.